The rows below give T cell receptor beta chains drawn from one sample of a study of identical twins. TCRdb reanalysed the 5' RACE reads using MiXCR and keeps one entry per CDR3 protein. The table has about 890,000 distinct CDR3 sequences, 9% to 15% seen once. These records were also assigned to another study, of yellow fever vaccine responses in identical twins.

The material sequenced was PBMCs. The receptors were sampled from a woman under 30 in good health. CDR3s include the opening cysteine and the closing phenylalanine or tryptophan. A D gene is named only where the DNA matches it firmly. Clone size appears in some rows only: once, few, many, or a class for an expanded clone.

D gene: -
CDR3 length: 12
V gene: TRBV20-1
J gene: TRBJ2-1
clone size: many
CDR3 DNA: TGCAGTGCTAGATCGGTAGGGGATGAGCAGTTCTTC
CDR3 protein: CSARSVGDEQFF

D gene: -
CDR3 length: 13
V gene: TRBV12-3/TRBV12-4
J gene: TRBJ2-3
clone size: many
CDR3 DNA: TGTGCCAGCAGTCGCCCTAGCACAGATACGCAGTATTTT
CDR3 protein: CASSRPSTDTQYF

D gene: -
CDR3 length: 13
V gene: TRBV5-5
J gene: TRBJ2-7
clone size: few
CDR3 DNA: TGTGCCAGCAGCTTGATCCGTGGCTACGAGCAGTACTTC
CDR3 protein: CASSLIRGYEQYF

D gene: -
CDR3 length: 15
V gene: TRBV3-1
J gene: TRBJ1-1
clone size: -
CDR3 DNA: TGTGCCACCAGCCAACCAGGGTTGCAGAACACTGAAGCTTTCTTT
CDR3 protein: CATSQPGLQNTEAFF

D gene: -
CDR3 length: 13
V gene: TRBV27
J gene: TRBJ2-1
clone size: -
CDR3 DNA: TGTGCCAGCAGTCGCCCCGGAGGCAATGAGCAGTTCTTC
CDR3 protein: CASSRPGGNEQFF

D gene: TRBD2
CDR3 length: 17
V gene: TRBV7-3
J gene: TRBJ2-1
clone size: -
CDR3 DNA: TGTGCCAGCAGCTCCTGGGGAGGGGCCAGCTCCTACAATGAGCAGTTCTTC
CDR3 protein: CASSSWGGASSYNEQFF

D gene: TRBD1
CDR3 length: 16
V gene: TRBV20-1
J gene: TRBJ1-3
clone size: few
CDR3 DNA: TGCAGTGCTATCGGGGCAATTAGGACAGGGCGAAACACCATATATTTT
CDR3 protein: CSAIGAIRTGRNTIYF

D gene: -
CDR3 length: 15
V gene: TRBV7-9
J gene: TRBJ2-1
clone size: many
CDR3 DNA: TGTGCCGCGTCCACCACTACAGGGTTTAGGGATGAGCAGTTCTTC
CDR3 protein: CAASTTTGFRDEQFF

D gene: -
CDR3 length: 13
V gene: TRBV5-5
J gene: TRBJ2-1
clone size: many
CDR3 DNA: TGTGCCAGCAGCTCGGGAACTAGCCATGAGCAGTTCTTC
CDR3 protein: CASSSGTSHEQFF

D gene: -
CDR3 length: 14
V gene: TRBV6-1
J gene: TRBJ1-6
clone size: few
CDR3 DNA: TGTGCCAGCAGAATGACAGGACTGAATTCACCCCTCCACTTT
CDR3 protein: CASRMTGLNSPLHF

D gene: -
CDR3 length: 19
V gene: TRBV6-5
J gene: TRBJ1-4
clone size: -
CDR3 DNA: TGTGCCAGCAGTTACTCGGGAGGCGGACGGACTGCAACTAATGAAAAACTGTTTTTT
CDR3 protein: CASSYSGGGRTATNEKLFF

D gene: -
CDR3 length: 13
V gene: TRBV6-5
J gene: TRBJ1-1
clone size: many
CDR3 DNA: TGTGCCAGCAGTTACGCAGGGAACACTGAAGCTTTCTTT
CDR3 protein: CASSYAGNTEAFF

D gene: TRBD1
CDR3 length: 14
V gene: TRBV5-1
J gene: TRBJ1-1
clone size: -
CDR3 DNA: TGCGCCAGCAGCATGGGACAGCCGAGCTCTGAAGCTTTCTTT
CDR3 protein: CASSMGQPSSEAFF

D gene: -
CDR3 length: 14
V gene: TRBV20-1
J gene: TRBJ2-2
clone size: many
CDR3 DNA: TGCAGTGCTAGGGCAATTGGGAACACCGGGGAGCTGTTTTTT
CDR3 protein: CSARAIGNTGELFF

D gene: -
CDR3 length: 12
V gene: TRBV7-2
J gene: TRBJ2-1
clone size: few
CDR3 DNA: TGTGCCAGCAGCTGGATGCGTAATGAGCAGTTCTTC
CDR3 protein: CASSWMRNEQFF

D gene: -
CDR3 length: 17
V gene: TRBV3-1
J gene: TRBJ2-5
clone size: -
CDR3 DNA: TGTGCCAGCAGCCAAGAACGGTCAAGGACGTACCAAGAGACCCAGTACTTC
CDR3 protein: CASSQERSRTYQETQYF